This T cell receptor (beta chain) was recorded in a study of CD8+CD57+ T cells in acquired aplastic anemia. Study information: DNA from sorted CD4+ and CD8+ cells averaged roughly 3.4 ug. Study outcomes and limitations: The number of CD8+ CDR3 sequences shared by patients and controls was 25 to 35.

From germline, CDR1 is DFQATT and CDR2 SNEGSKA (reference sequence). Trimming took off 1 base at V and 5 bases at J, with 15 bases between the two ends. CDR3 length equals 15 residues. The template for TCR beta VDJ and CDR3 sequence profiling was genomic DNA. TCRdb itself ran the reads through MiXCR, one entry per CDR3 protein. This table has about 240,000 distinct CDR3 sequences, more than 40% appearing once. The authors sequenced patients whose flow cytometry had shown CD8+CD57+ cell expansion. No therapy had been given to the patients at the time of blood sampling. About this clonotype itself: Its antigen is undetermined.

The V gene is TRBV20-1, the J gene TRBJ1-5; no clear D. The clonotype comes from a human donor with aplastic anemia. The sequencing input was sorted CD4+, CD8+, or CD8+CD57+ T cells (not recorded which) from PBMCs. CDR3 bases: TGCAGTGCTAGAGTCGCACAAGGGTTGTATCAGCCCCAGCATTTT. Translated, it gives CSARVAQGLYQPQHF.